This T cell receptor (beta chain) was retrieved from a study of molecular identifiers for immune sequencing clone quantification. Notes on the study in general: The share of molecules held by clones above 20 RNA copies was over 98% in effector cells and under 1% in naive cells. Researchers reportedly could pick up spiked Jurkat TCR RNA from one cell mixed into about 1 million naive cells.

The V end was cut by 4 bases, the J end by 1 base, with 6 bases between. This CDR3 spans 14 amino acids. The germline gives CDR1 KGHDR, CDR2 SFDVKD. Comments on this clonotype: What it binds is not known. Just one base apart from a much larger clone, this may be a read error. The conserved final phenylalanine or tryptophan is absent from the CDR3, which likely points to a read error.

As CD8+CD4-CCR7+CD45RA+ cells, naive CD8 T cells were sorted. The authors built bulk TCR libraries by previously described methods with listed TCR primers. TCRdb recomputed calls from the PCR reads with MiXCR, one row per CDR3 protein. Here the sample spans hundreds of thousands of distinct CDR3 sequences, about 20% being singletons. V gene TRBV24-1 combines with J gene TRBJ2-2; no clear D. The specimen was naive CD8+ T cells from blood, with Jurkat cell RNA spiked in. The subset: FACS-sorted CD8+CD4-CCR7+CD45RA+ naive T cells. The clonotype comes from a human donor in good health. Some libraries in this study had Jurkat cell RNA spiked in. The CDR3 DNA follows: TGTGCCACCAGTGAGCTACAGAACACCGGGGAGCTGTTTCTT. It codes for CATSELQNTGELFL.